The clone carrying this T cell receptor (beta chain) was detected a few times. What it binds is unknown. With V trimmed by 6 bases and J by 7 bases, 17 bases remained unmatched. This CDR3 contains 17 residues. The germline V gene encodes CDR1 MGHDK and CDR2 SYGVNS. This sample is drawn from a study of early T cells in non-severe SARS-CoV-2 infection. Turning to the study itself: Investigators sequenced bulk RNA drawn from unsorted whole blood, and chains remained unpaired. Study findings and constraints: Clonotype matching in VDJdb favored anti-spike CD8 responses and did not capture private and CD4 specificities.

Individually, cDNA molecules had unique molecular identifiers attached to them. TCRdb re-called the 5' RACE reads through MiXCR, storing one row per CDR3 protein. This sample yields approximately 40,000 distinct CDR3 sequences, of which around 9.9% are seen a single time; about 9.6% belongs to the top ten. Specimen: whole blood. The TCR originated in an adult who was a healthcare worker with PCR-confirmed SARS-CoV-2 infection or an uninfected control (not recorded which). The rearrangement links TRBV25-1 to TRBJ2-1; TRBD2 matches 8 bases. As DNA, the CDR3 is TGTGCCAGCAGCGAAGACGAGCGGGGGTCGGGAAGGAATGAGCAGTTCTTC. Amino acids: CASSEDERGSGRNEQFF.